Sequencing of this TCR beta chain was carried out in a study of blood T cells in healthy people across ages. Findings and limits, study-wide: More naive CD4+ cells and higher diversity marked long-lived donors relative to aged donors.

This clonotype has more than one count but fewer than ten. Its antigen is as yet unknown. A second PCR of 7 to 11 cycles used a sample-barcoded 5' primer and a J-beta primer mix. TCRdb used MiXCR to reprocess the 5' RACE reads, holding one entry per CDR3 protein. In the table there are approximately 1.5 million distinct CDR3 sequences, 35% to 45% of which are singletons. CDR3 length: 15 amino acids. V was clipped by 5 bases and J by 3 bases; unmatched bases: 7. Sample: blood. The sequence was collected from a woman aged 18-29 years in good health. This chain uses TRBV12-3 or TRBV12-4 with TRBJ2-1; 7 bases match TRBD2. This CDR3 is CASSPSTSNYNEQFF. Written as DNA, the CDR3 is TGTGCCAGCAGTCCATCGACTAGCAACTACAATGAGCAGTTCTTC.